The rows below give T cell receptor beta chains drawn from one sample of a study of tumor-infiltrating lymphocytes in primary liver carcinoma. TCRdb fed the multiplex PCR reads into MiXCR, producing one record per CDR3 protein. This table holds fewer than 400,000 distinct CDR3 sequences, about 60% found once. The specimen sequenced was peripheral blood. These receptors all come from a man aged 35-49 years with primary liver carcinoma and hepatitis B virus infection. CDR3s include the opening cysteine and the closing phenylalanine or tryptophan. The D gene is left open where the match is weak. Only part of the rows carry a size: once, few, many, or a class if the clone is expanded.

clone_size,d_call,v_call,j_call,cdr3_aa,cdr3_nt
-,TRBD2,TRBV11-2,TRBJ2-7,CASSLLGLAGGYEQYF,TGTGCCAGCAGCTTACTGGGACTAGCGGGAGGGTACGAGCAGTACTTC
-,-,TRBV7-9,TRBJ2-7,CASSLVGSGSEQYF,TGTGCCAGCAGCTTGGTCGGGAGTGGGAGCGAGCAGTACTTC
-,-,TRBV2,TRBJ1-3,CATGDGNTIYF,TGTGCCACGGGGGACGGAAACACCATATATTTT
-,TRBD1,TRBV13,TRBJ2-7,CASTSRDRGLRKGEQYF,TGTGCCAGCACCTCTAGGGACAGGGGCCTACGGAAGGGCGAGCAGTACTTC
-,TRBD2,TRBV5-1,TRBJ2-1,CASQLSSGSGEQFF,TGCGCCAGCCAATTGTCTAGCGGGAGCGGTGAGCAGTTCTTC
many,-,TRBV6-2/TRBV6-3,TRBJ2-3,CASSRPGGGLGDTQYF,TGTGCCAGCAGTCGGCCTGGAGGGGGTCTAGGAGATACGCAGTATTTT
few,-,TRBV30,TRBJ2-3,CAWDLYGDTQYF,TGTGCCTGGGACTTATATGGAGATACGCAGTATTTT
many,TRBD1,TRBV6-2/TRBV6-3,TRBJ1-5,CASSSDRALGPQHF,TGTGCCAGCAGCTCGGACAGGGCCCTCGGGCCCCAGCATTTT
-,TRBD1,TRBV11-3,TRBJ2-1,CASSLEEGAKKQFF,TGCGCCAGCAGCTTAGAAGAGGGGGCCAAGAAGCAGTTCTTC
-,-,TRBV30,TRBJ2-7,CAWSLLDITVQYF,TGTGCCTGGAGTCTACTGGACATCACTGTGCAGTACTTC
-,-,TRBV13,TRBJ2-1,CASSLEGHVDNERFF,TGTGCCAGCAGCTTAGAGGGACACGTTGACAATGAGCGGTTCTTC
-,-,TRBV5-4,TRBJ2-7,CASSLAYGEQYF,TGTGCCAGCAGCTTGGCCTACGGCGAGCAGTACTTC
once,TRBD1,TRBV5-6,TRBJ2-6,CASSLTRTGKAGANVLTF,TGTGCCAGCAGCTTAACCCGGACAGGGAAGGCTGGGGCCAACGTCCTGACTTTC
-,-,TRBV21-1,TRBJ1-1,CASSGRGASLNTEAFF,TGTGCCAGCAGCGGTAGAGGTGCCAGCTTGAACACTGAAGCTTTCTTT
few,-,TRBV5-8,TRBJ2-2,CATRGRTNTGELFF,TGTGCCACACGGGGGAGAACGAACACCGGGGAGCTGTTTTTT
-,-,TRBV5-1,TRBJ2-4,CASTNMGGDGSIQYF,TGCGCCAGCACCAATATGGGGGGAGATGGAAGCATTCAGTACTTC
many,TRBD2,TRBV4-3,TRBJ2-1,CASSQDSAGVGYNEQFF,TGCGCCAGCAGCCAAGATTCAGCGGGAGTGGGCTACAATGAGCAGTTCTTC
-,-,TRBV11-2,TRBJ1-3,CASSLGGNALYF,TGTGCCAGCAGCTTGGGGGGAAACGCCTTATATTTT
many,TRBD2,TRBV11-3,TRBJ2-3,CASSFGLAGGPEDTQYF,TGTGCCAGCAGCTTCGGTCTAGCGGGAGGGCCCGAGGATACGCAGTATTTT
-,-,TRBV7-8,TRBJ2-5,CASIGRDSPREQYF,TGTGCCAGCATCGGGCGGGACAGCCCTAGAGAGCAGTACTTC
-,-,TRBV11-2,TRBJ2-3,CASSLRKGSDTQYF,TGTGCCAGCAGCCTAAGGAAAGGGTCAGATACGCAGTATTTT
many,-,TRBV29-1,TRBJ2-1,CSVEPVILGEQFF,TGCAGCGTTGAGCCCGTAATTCTTGGTGAGCAGTTCTTC
many,TRBD2,TRBV29-1,TRBJ2-1,CSVAGLLGGDEQFF,TGCAGCGTCGCGGGACTATTGGGGGGGGATGAGCAGTTCTTC
-,-,TRBV11-2,TRBJ2-5,CASSQGKQETQYF,TGTGCCAGCAGCCAGGGGAAGCAAGAGACCCAGTACTTC
-,-,TRBV7-9,TRBJ2-1,CASSDSSSENNEQFF,TGTGCCAGCAGCGACAGTTCATCCGAAAACAATGAGCAGTTCTTC
-,-,TRBV20-1,TRBJ2-1,CSASPYVSGNGQFF,TGCAGTGCTAGTCCCTACGTCTCAGGCAATGGGCAGTTCTTC
once,TRBD2,TRBV29-1,TRBJ2-3,CSFAGLTHERTDTQYF,TGCAGCTTCGCGGGACTAACCCATGAACGCACAGATACGCAGTATTTT
-,-,TRBV6-5,TRBJ2-2,CASSYLGTWFAGELFF,TGTGCCAGCAGTTACCTTGGGACATGGTTCGCCGGGGAGCTGTTTTTT
many,-,TRBV28,TRBJ1-6,CASFRQGGSPLHF,TGTGCCAGCTTCAGGCAGGGTGGTTCACCCCTCCACTTT
-,-,TRBV5-1,TRBJ1-5,CASSSSGHTNQPQHF,TGCGCCAGCAGCTCATCGGGACATACTAATCAGCCCCAGCATTTT
-,TRBD2,TRBV12-3/TRBV12-4,TRBJ2-2,CAGTLTSGNTGEPFF,TGTGCCGGCACCCTGACTAGCGGGAACACCGGGGAGCCGTTTTTT
-,-,TRBV4-1,TRBJ2-1,CASSGAGTPNEQFF,TGCGCCAGCTCTGGGGCAGGCACTCCAAATGAGCAGTTCTTC
-,-,TRBV5-1,TRBJ2-7,CASSDTGTPTYEQYF,TGCGCCAGCAGTGATACCGGGACCCCCACCTACGAGCAGTACTTC
many,TRBD2,TRBV29-1,TRBJ2-1,CSGSSGRGYNEQFF,TGCAGCGGCTCTAGCGGGAGGGGTTACAATGAGCAGTTCTTC
many,-,TRBV5-1,TRBJ2-6,CASSLPSSGANVLTF,TGCGCCAGCAGCTTGCCTTCCTCTGGGGCCAACGTCCTGACTTTC
-,-,TRBV11-1,TRBJ2-4,CASSPTDLDKNIQYF,TGTGCCAGCAGTCCGACGGATCTAGACAAAAACATTCAGTACTTC
once,-,TRBV12-3/TRBV12-4,TRBJ1-1,CVSSLVAGYTEAFF,TGTGTCAGCAGTTTAGTGGCCGGATACACTGAAGCTTTCTTT
-,-,TRBV12-3/TRBV12-4,TRBJ1-2,CASRPDTGNYGYTF,TGTGCCAGCAGACCGGATACAGGGAACTATGGCTACACCTTC
-,-,TRBV29-1,TRBJ1-3,CSVETSQGVSGNTIYF,TGCAGCGTTGAAACCTCACAGGGCGTCTCTGGAAACACCATATATTTT
few,-,TRBV12-3/TRBV12-4,TRBJ2-2,CASSPETGNTGELFF,TGTGCCAGCAGTCCCGAAACAGGGAACACCGGGGAGCTGTTTTTT
-,-,TRBV6-2/TRBV6-3,TRBJ1-3,CASISSGLSGNTTYF,TGTGCCAGCATATCCTCCGGCCTCTCTGGAAACACCACATATTTT
-,TRBD1,TRBV6-2/TRBV6-3,TRBJ2-5,CASICPRQGKEAQYF,TGTGCCAGCATTTGCCCCAGACAGGGAAAAGAGGCCCAGTACTTC
-,-,TRBV11-2,TRBJ2-1,CASTFSGQSSYNDQFF,TGTGCCAGCACTTTTTCTGGCCAGAGCTCCTACAATGACCAGTTCTTC
few,-,TRBV6-6,TRBJ2-2,CASTAARELFF,TGTGCCAGCACTGCGGCCAGGGAGCTGTTTTTT
-,TRBD1,TRBV7-9,TRBJ2-1,CASSLRQGAHNEQFF,TGTGCCAGCAGCTTACGACAGGGGGCACACAATGAGCAGTTCTTC
-,TRBD2,TRBV28,TRBJ2-7,CASSFRTSGRIREQYF,TGTGCCAGCAGTTTCCGGACTAGCGGGAGAATCCGCGAGCAGTACTTC
many,TRBD2,TRBV6-6,TRBJ2-7,CASSRSGGSYYEQYF,TGTGCCAGCAGTCGGAGCGGCGGGAGCTACTACGAGCAGTACTTC
many,-,TRBV11-2,TRBJ2-2,CASSLARTTPTGELFF,TGTGCCAGCAGCTTAGCTCGAACGACGCCCACCGGGGAGCTGTTTTTT
-,TRBD1,TRBV4-3,TRBJ2-7,CASNQVGQGLYEQHF,TGCGCCAGCAACCAAGTGGGACAGGGTCTCTACGAGCAGCACTTC